The 9 T cell receptor beta chains in this list originate from one sample, sequenced in a study of cytomegalovirus exposure and HLA in healthy donors. It was with 60 Vbeta and 13 Jbeta primers that the PCR ran. Sequenced by immunoSEQ multiplex PCR; TCRdb stores in-frame clones only, minus some. The sample yields approximately 110,000 clones, roughly 70% seen once. Specimen: PBMCs. The receptors were sampled from a man aged 40-49 years in good health and CMV-seropositive.

This CDR3 is CASSSKTDSYEQYF. CDR3 in DNA: TGTGCCAGCAGCTCCAAGACAGACTCCTACGAGCAGTACTTC. This chain uses TRBV7-9 with TRBJ2-7; D might be TRBD1 (5 bases). V was clipped by 4 bases and J by 0 bases, with 10 bases between them. Germline V gives CDR1 SEHNR, CDR2 FQNEAQ (reference sequence). CDR3 length: 14 residues.

The chain is built from TRBV2 and TRBJ2-2, with D tentatively TRBD1 (6 bases). V was shortened by 6 bases and J by 5 bases, with 10 bases between the two germline ends. Germline-derived CDR1 and CDR2 are SNHLY and FYNNEI. The CDR3 spans 13 residues. This CDR3 reads CASRGDTTGELFF. The CDR3 DNA reads as TGTGCCAGCAGGGGGGACACGACCGGGGAGCTGTTTTTT. Variable domain in full (rest from reference TRBV2 and TRBJ2-2): EPEVTQTPSHQVTQMGQEVILRCVPISNHLYFYWYRQILGQKVEFLVSFYNNEISEKSEIFDDQFSVERPDGSNFTLKIRSTKLEDSAMYFCASRGDTTGELFFGEGSRLTVL.

V gene TRBV15 combines with J gene TRBJ2-5, with 10 nucleotides matching TRBD2. This CDR3 comprises 16 residues. The junction had 5 bases not matched to a gene; V was cut back by 1 base and J by 3 bases. Germline V CDR1 and CDR2: LNHNV, YYDKDF (reference sequence). CDR3 DNA: TGTGCCACCAGCAGAGCCGAGGGACTAGCGAAAGAGACCCAGTACTTC. Its translation: CATSRAEGLAKETQYF.

The chain uses TRBV5-4 and TRBJ2-3; TRBD1 is a possible D gene (5 bases). This CDR3 region has 13 residues. Trimming took off 0 bases at V and 5 bases at J, with 7 bases between the two ends. Per the germline V gene, CDR1 is SGHNT and CDR2 is YYREEE (reference sequence). The CDR3 reads CASSLETEDTQYF. The CDR3 DNA follows: TGTGCCAGCAGCTTGGAGACAGAAGATACGCAGTATTTT.

The chain is built from TRBV6-1 and TRBJ2-7; perhaps TRBD2 as D (6 bases). Germline assignment: CDR1 MNHNS and CDR2 SASEGT. The CDR3 covers 17 residues. Trimming left V 2 bases short and J 11 bases short, with 28 bases between. The CDR3 loop reads CASSEWGTSGEHLKKYV. The CDR3 coding sequence is TGTGCCAGCAGTGAATGGGGGACGTCGGGAGAACATTTAAAGAAGTACGTC.

The J gene is TRBJ2-5, the V gene TRBV9; D gene uncertain. The ends were cut back, 0 bases at V and 1 base at J, with 7 bases in the middle. Germline CDR1 and CDR2: SGDLS and YYNGEE. The CDR3 has 14 amino acids. The CDR3 DNA follows: TGTGCCAGCAGCGTAGATGGCACCCAAGAGACCCAGTACTTC. Translation: CASSVDGTQETQYF.

The chain uses TRBV18 and TRBJ2-1; D might be TRBD2 (6 bases). Germline assignment: CDR1 KGHSH and CDR2 LQKENI. This CDR3 spans 16 amino acids. Trimming took 3 bases from V and 6 from J, leaving 18 bases between them. CDR3 protein: CASSPANGQGGNEQFF. The CDR3 DNA reads as TGTGCCAGCTCACCGGCGAACGGGCAGGGAGGCAATGAGCAGTTCTTC.

The chain is built from TRBV6-1 and TRBJ1-4; D not certain. The CDR3 extends over 12 amino acids. The V and J ends lost 5 bases and 7 bases respectively, with 8 bases between them. Germline assignment: CDR1 MNHNS and CDR2 SASEGT. CDR3 DNA: TGTGCCAGCAGTTCTCCTACTGAAAAACTGTTTTTT. As protein: CASSSPTEKLFF.

The chain is built from TRBV4-3 and TRBJ2-7, with 7 bases identical to TRBD2. V gave up 0 bases and J gave up 4 bases; unmatched junction bases: 9. There are 16 residues in the CDR3. CDR1 LGHNA and CDR2 YSLEER come from the germline V gene. The CDR3 sequence is CASSQDIREGGYEQYF. CDR3 nucleotide sequence: TGCGCCAGCAGCCAAGATATCAGGGAGGGAGGTTACGAGCAGTACTTC.